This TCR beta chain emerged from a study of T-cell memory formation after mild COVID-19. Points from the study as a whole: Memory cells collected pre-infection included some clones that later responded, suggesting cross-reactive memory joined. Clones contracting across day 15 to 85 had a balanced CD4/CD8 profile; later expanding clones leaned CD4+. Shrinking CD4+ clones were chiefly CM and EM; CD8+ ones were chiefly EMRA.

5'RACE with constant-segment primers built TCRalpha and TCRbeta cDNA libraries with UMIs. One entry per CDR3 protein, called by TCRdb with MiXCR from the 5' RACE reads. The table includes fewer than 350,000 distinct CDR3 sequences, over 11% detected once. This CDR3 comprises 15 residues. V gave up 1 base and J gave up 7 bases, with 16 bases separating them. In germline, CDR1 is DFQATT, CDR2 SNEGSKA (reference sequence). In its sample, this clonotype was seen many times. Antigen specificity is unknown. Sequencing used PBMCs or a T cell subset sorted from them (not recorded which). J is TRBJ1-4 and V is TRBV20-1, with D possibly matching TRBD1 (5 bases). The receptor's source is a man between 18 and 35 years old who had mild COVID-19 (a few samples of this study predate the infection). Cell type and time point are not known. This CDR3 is CSARGDPRRGEKLFF. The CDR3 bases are TGCAGTGCTAGAGGGGACCCCAGGAGGGGTGAAAAACTGTTTTTT.